The 21 T cell receptor beta chains given below trace back to one sample, sequenced in a study of CD8+ T cells in alopecia areata. Treatment: oral pan-JAK inhibitor, 5-10 mg twice daily. cDNA serving as the sequencing template came from extracted, reverse transcribed RNA. The method was immunoSEQ multiplex PCR; TCRdb's version includes in-frame clones alone and lacks a portion of them. The table shows approximately 210,000 clones, with around three fifths occurring only once. The specimen was CD4+ T cells sorted from blood, collected at week 49, from a patient treated with tofacitinib. Every receptor here comes from a human donor with alopecia areata.

The chain combines TRBV9 with TRBJ1-2, with TRBD1 matching over 9 bases. The CDR3 has 13 amino acids. J was trimmed by 6 bases and V by 8 bases; bases with no gene match: 8. Looked up from germline, CDR1 is SGDLS and CDR2 is YYNGEE. The CDR3 is CASRGQGTDGYTF. The CDR3 DNA reads TGTGCCAGTAGGGGACAGGGAACGGATGGCTACACCTTC.

The chain carries TRBV28 and TRBJ1-2, with 7 bases that match TRBD1. The ends lost 7 bases at V and 4 bases at J; junction bases unmatched: 9. The germline gives CDR1 MDHEN, CDR2 SYDVKM. This CDR3 is 14 amino acids long. CDR3 amino acids: CASIQSGQLYGYTF. The CDR3 DNA follows: TGTGCCAGCATCCAATCGGGACAGCTCTATGGCTACACCTTC.

The J gene is TRBJ2-7, the V gene TRBV2, with a weak D call TRBD1 (8 bases). Germline CDR1 reads SNHLY; CDR2 reads FYNNEI. The CDR3 consists of 14 residues. V lost 2 bases and J lost 6, with 14 bases in between. The CDR3 coding sequence is TGTGCCAGCAGTGAAAAGGACAGGGAGGGCGAGCAGTACTTC. It yields the protein CASSEKDREGEQYF.

V is TRBV10-3 and J is TRBJ2-7; D gene uncertain. The CDR3 runs 13 residues. CDR1 and CDR2 from the germline V gene are ENHRY and SYGVKD. V was clipped by 3 bases and J by 2 bases, with 8 bases between them. The CDR3 nucleotides read TGTGCCATCAGTGACCAGGCGACCTACGAGCAGTACTTC. This translates into CAISDQATYEQYF.

This sequence joins TRBV2 and TRBJ2-2; D is unresolved. The CDR3 spans 14 residues. Germline V gene data show CDR1 as SNHLY and CDR2 as FYNNEI. The V end was cut by 7 bases, the J end by 0 bases, with 9 bases between. The CDR3 region is CASIAFANTGELFF. CDR3 in DNA: TGTGCCAGCATAGCATTCGCGAACACCGGGGAGCTGTTTTTT. Combining the CDR3 with reference TRBV2 and TRBJ2-2 gives the whole variable domain EPEVTQTPSHQVTQMGQEVILRCVPISNHLYFYWYRQILGQKVEFLVSFYNNEISEKSEIFDDQFSVERPDGSNFTLKIRSTKLEDSAMYFCASIAFANTGELFFGEGSRLTVL.

This clone has only one observation. The chain joins TRBV11-2 to TRBJ2-2, with unresolved D. CDR1 SGHAT and CDR2 FQNNGV come from the germline V gene. Trimming removed 3 bases at V and 4 bases at J, with 6 bases between. The CDR3 is made up of 13 amino acids. The CDR3 sequence is CASSLQGTGELFF. CDR3 DNA: TGTGCCAGCAGCTTGCAAGGCACCGGGGAGCTGTTTTTT. Full variable domain (remainder filled in from reference TRBV11-2 and TRBJ2-2): EAGVAQSPRYKIIEKRQSVAFWCNPISGHATLYWYQQILGQGPKLLIQFQNNGVVDDSQLPKDRFSAERLKGVDSTLKIQPAKLEDSAVYLCASSLQGTGELFFGEGSRLTVL.

Regarding this clone: This specimen includes other DNA sequences encoding the same CDR3. V gene TRBV29-1 combines with J gene TRBJ1-1, with TRBD1 identical over 7 bases. Per the germline V gene, CDR1 is SQVTM and CDR2 is ANQGSEA. This CDR3 region has 13 residues. J gave up 0 bases and V 3 bases, and 1 base lay outside the gene matches. The CDR3 DNA reads TGCAGCGTTGAGGGACAGCTGAACACTGAAGCTTTCTTT. This translates into CSVEGQLNTEAFF.

V is TRBV29-1 and J is TRBJ2-7; tentatively, D is TRBD1 (6 bases). Germline V gene lookup returns CDR1 SQVTM and CDR2 ANQGSEA. The CDR3 has 14 residues. V was trimmed by 4 bases and J by 2 bases, leaving 15 bases between them. The CDR3 nucleotides read TGCAGCGTTGTATGGACAGCTATAACCTACGAGCAGTACTTC. Protein product: CSVVWTAITYEQYF.

The gene calls are TRBV5-6 and TRBJ2-4; 7 nucleotides align to TRBD1. Germline V gene sequence: CDR1 SGHDT, CDR2 YYEEEE. This CDR3 is 16 amino acids long. The J segment lost 0 bases and the V segment lost 0 bases, leaving 3 bases of the junction unmatched. CDR3 coding DNA: TGTGCCAGCAGCTTGGAGGGGGCGAGAGCCAAAAACATTCAGTACTTC. This translates into CASSLEGARAKNIQYF.

In its sample, this clone was seen a few times. This chain links TRBV29-1 with TRBJ2-3, with a tentative D call TRBD1 (5 bases). The CDR3 loop spans 15 amino acids. The germline V gene has CDR1 SQVTM and CDR2 ANQGSEA. V was shortened by 2 bases and J by 5 bases, with 17 bases between the two germline ends. This CDR3 reads CSVEPAGIRLDTQYF. The CDR3 coding sequence is TGCAGCGTTGAACCAGCAGGGATACGACTAGATACGCAGTATTTT.

CDR3 coding DNA: TGCAGCCTTTTGGGGGGGGCAGCCGCTGGGGCCAACGTCCTGACTTTC. The encoded protein is CSLLGGAAAGANVLTF. The chain combines TRBV29-1 with TRBJ2-6, with D maybe TRBD2 (7 bases). Per the germline V gene, CDR1 is SQVTM and CDR2 is ANQGSEA. Trimming removed 8 bases from V and 2 bases from J, with 19 bases in between. This CDR3 has 16 residues.

J is TRBJ2-5 and V is TRBV29-1; TRBD1 aligns across 8 bases. This CDR3 is 13 amino acids long. J was trimmed by 7 bases and V by 5 bases; bases with no gene match: 9. The germline CDR1 and CDR2 sequences are SQVTM and ANQGSEA. The CDR3 here is CSVTGQGAGTQYF. CDR3 DNA: TGCAGCGTTACCGGACAGGGTGCTGGGACCCAGTACTTC. Supplemented by reference TRBV29-1 and TRBJ2-5, the full variable domain reads SAVISQKPSRDICQRGTSLTIQCQVDSQVTMMFWYRQQPGQSLTLIATANQGSEATYESGFVIDKFPISRPNLTFSTLTVSNMSPEDSSIYLCSVTGQGAGTQYFGPGTRLLVL.

The chain has TRBV29-1 and TRBJ1-1; unclear D gene. Germline-derived CDR1 and CDR2 are SQVTM and ANQGSEA. V was shortened by 6 bases and J by 0 bases, with 11 bases between the two germline ends. The CDR3 loop spans 13 amino acids. CDR3 residues: CSVSTRLNTEAFF. DNA of the CDR3: TGCAGCGTCTCGACAAGGCTGAACACTGAAGCTTTCTTT.

The CDR3 bases are TGCAGCGTTGTTTCATCCATGGAAACTGAAGCTTTCTTT. This codes for CSVVSSMETEAFF. V gene TRBV29-1 combines with J gene TRBJ1-1, with D unresolved. The CDR3 consists of 13 residues. Between the trimmed V and J ends, which lost 4 bases and 5 bases, there was a span of 14 bases. From germline, CDR1 is SQVTM and CDR2 ANQGSEA.

The rearrangement uses TRBV9 and TRBJ2-7, with 8 bases that match TRBD1. The V and J ends lost 4 bases and 2 bases, in that order; junction bases with no gene match: 5. The CDR3 sequence is 14 residues long. Germline loops: CDR1 SGDLS, CDR2 YYNGEE. The CDR3, as DNA: TGTGCCAGCAGCCCCCGGACAGGGCCCTACGAGCAGTACTTC. As protein: CASSPRTGPYEQYF.

The chain uses TRBV2 and TRBJ2-1; maybe TRBD2 (5 bases). Per germline, CDR1 SNHLY and CDR2 FYNNEI. V gave up 6 bases and J gave up 2 bases, with 17 bases separating them. The CDR3 loop spans 16 amino acids. The CDR3 protein is CASRREVVSTYNEQFF. The CDR3 coding sequence is TGTGCCAGCAGACGGGAAGTGGTCAGTACCTACAATGAGCAGTTCTTC.

J is TRBJ2-2 and V is TRBV29-1; TRBD2 aligns across 8 bases. From germline, CDR1 is SQVTM and CDR2 ANQGSEA. The CDR3 totals 12 residues. V lost 7 bases to trimming and J lost 6 bases; unmatched junction nucleotides: 4. CDR3 in amino acids: CSAGGEPGELFF. Here the CDR3 DNA reads TGCAGCGCCGGGGGGGAGCCCGGGGAGCTGTTTTTT.

There are a few counts of this clone. V usage is TRBV5-1 and J usage is TRBJ2-5, with D unclear. This CDR3 is 13 amino acids long. Looked up from germline, CDR1 is SGHRS and CDR2 is YFSETQ. The germline V and J ends were trimmed by 5 bases and 5 bases, with 13 bases remaining between them. CDR3 protein: CASSPDVLETQYF. The CDR3 DNA reads as TGCGCCAGCAGTCCGGACGTGTTGGAGACCCAGTACTTC.

This clone was seen a few times. This chain links TRBV10-3 with TRBJ1-2, with TRBD1 as a possible D gene (5 bases). Trimming shortened V by 4 bases and J by 0 bases, and 12 bases separated the two germline ends. The germline CDR1 and CDR2 sequences are ENHRY and SYGVKD. The CDR3 is 15 residues long. This CDR3 is CAISVGPGANYGYTF. CDR3 DNA: TGTGCCATCAGTGTTGGCCCGGGGGCTAACTATGGCTACACCTTC.

The rearrangement joins TRBV19 to TRBJ2-1; D gene ambiguous. The CDR3 totals 15 residues. Germline lookup yields CDR1 LNHDA and CDR2 SQIVND (reference sequence). V gave up 2 bases and J gave up 3 bases, with 11 bases separating them. CDR3 nucleotide sequence: TGTGCCAGTAGTATAAGCTTAGCCATCTACAATGAGCAGTTCTTC. Its protein product is CASSISLAIYNEQFF.

This rearrangement joins TRBV10-3 to TRBJ2-6; D is undetermined. The V and J ends lost 0 bases and 0 bases respectively, with 12 bases between them. This CDR3 is 18 amino acids long. Germline values: CDR1 ENHRY, CDR2 SYGVKD. For the CDR3, the DNA is TGTGCCATCAGTGAGTCTCTAAGGTCGGCCTCTGGGGCCAACGTCCTGACTTTC. This encodes CAISESLRSASGANVLTF.